The rows below give T cell receptor beta chains drawn from one sample of a study of T cell responses to AZD1222 COVID-19 vaccine. Some clones are missing from TCRdb's copy, which holds only in-frame ones; the method was immunoSEQ multiplex PCR. The sample has 90,000 to 120,000 clones, 70% to 90% seen once. The sample consisted of peripheral blood, taken on day 0 of AZD1222 vaccination. Receptors were obtained from an adult in good health. CDR3s include the opening cysteine and the closing phenylalanine or tryptophan. D genes are given only for firm matches. Expanded clones are given a class, and other clones once, few, many or no size at all.

few,-,TRBJ2-3,TRBV18,CASSRGARTDTQYF,TGTGCCAGCTCACGTGGGGCCCGCACAGATACGCAGTATTTT
few,-,TRBJ2-5,TRBV25-1,CASSESLVAQYF,TGTGCCAGCAGTGAGAGTTTGGTGGCCCAGTACTTC
once,-,TRBJ2-7,TRBV12-3/TRBV12-4,CASSLQGYYEQYF,TGTGCCAGCAGCTTACAGGGATACTACGAGCAGTACTTC
-,-,TRBJ1-6,TRBV6-2/TRBV6-3,CASSYGSSSYNSPLHF,TGTGCCAGCAGTTACGGCAGCAGCTCCTATAATTCACCCCTCCACTTT
-,TRBD2,TRBJ2-5,TRBV6-6,CASSQRGGQETQYF,TGTGCCAGCAGTCAACGGGGGGGCCAAGAGACCCAGTACTTC
-,-,TRBJ1-1,TRBV27,CASTALGAPLATEAFF,TGTGCCAGCACCGCCCTCGGAGCACCCCTTGCCACTGAAGCTTTCTTT
-,TRBD2,TRBJ2-5,TRBV5-4,CASWASGVFGETQYF,TGTGCCAGTTGGGCTAGCGGGGTGTTTGGAGAGACCCAGTACTTC
-,-,TRBJ1-2,TRBV28,CASSLPRDNYGYTF,TGTGCCAGCAGTTTACCCCGGGACAACTATGGCTACACCTTC
-,TRBD2,TRBJ2-1,TRBV3-1/TRBV3-2,CASSRGLAGGRGEQFF,TGTGCCAGCAGCCGCGGACTAGCGGGGGGCCGCGGTGAGCAGTTCTTC
few,-,TRBJ1-1,TRBV6-1,CASSESQFNTEAFF,TGTGCCAGCAGTGAAAGTCAATTCAACACTGAAGCTTTCTTT
-,-,TRBJ2-1,TRBV27,CASSLMTVAKRNEQFF,TGTGCCAGCAGTTTAATGACAGTGGCCAAACGCAATGAGCAGTTCTTC
once,-,TRBJ1-4,TRBV30,CAWKDREKLFF,TGTGCCTGGAAGGATCGTGAAAAACTGTTTTTT
-,TRBD1,TRBJ1-4,TRBV5-6,CASIETGGSEKLFF,TGTGCCAGCATCGAGACAGGGGGGTCGGAAAAACTGTTTTTT
once,TRBD2,TRBJ2-3,TRBV5-1,CASSPNGGRSGDTQYF,TGCGCCAGCAGCCCAAACGGGGGGAGGTCAGGAGATACGCAGTATTTT
-,-,TRBJ1-1,TRBV19,CARKGLGTEAFF,TGTGCCAGGAAGGGTTTGGGGACTGAAGCTTTCTTT
-,TRBD1,TRBJ1-3,TRBV30,CAGGQGAGNTIYF,TGTGCCGGGGGACAGGGGGCTGGAAACACCATATATTTT
-,-,TRBJ1-2,TRBV7-3,CASSLSSRDNYGYTF,TGTGCCAGCAGCTTAAGTTCCAGGGATAACTATGGCTACACCTTC
few,-,TRBJ2-1,TRBV4-1,CASSQEGQYNEQFF,TGCGCCAGCAGCCAAGAAGGCCAGTACAATGAGCAGTTCTTC
-,TRBD2,TRBJ2-7,TRBV6-6,CASSIGGGYEQYF,TGTGCCAGCAGTATCGGGGGGGGCTACGAGCAGTACTTC
few,TRBD2,TRBJ2-1,TRBV28,CASVGLVIFDEQFF,TGTGCCAGCGTCGGACTAGTTATATTCGATGAGCAGTTCTTC
-,TRBD1,TRBJ1-4,TRBV3-1/TRBV3-2,CASSQVEDRVLGAPKLFF,TGTGCCAGCAGCCAAGTAGAGGACAGGGTTCTTGGAGCACCAAAACTGTTTTTT
-,TRBD1,TRBJ1-1,TRBV5-6,CASSADRGVWTEAFF,TGTGCCAGCAGCGCGGACAGGGGAGTTTGGACTGAAGCTTTCTTT
-,-,TRBJ1-2,TRBV6-5,CASSPLLEANYGYTF,TGTGCCAGCAGCCCCCTTTTGGAAGCTAACTATGGCTACACCTTC
-,-,TRBJ1-6,TRBV6-5,CASSYSRAGFNSPLHF,TGTGCCAGCAGTTACTCGAGGGCGGGGTTTAATTCACCCCTCCACTTT
-,TRBD1,TRBJ1-1,TRBV6-4,CASSTGTGGKLSEAFF,TGTGCCAGCAGTACCGGGACAGGGGGCAAGTTATCTGAAGCTTTCTTT
-,-,TRBJ2-7,TRBV12-3/TRBV12-4,CASSFPDSYEQYF,TGTGCCAGCAGTTTCCCGGACTCCTACGAGCAGTACTTC
-,TRBD1,TRBJ1-3,TRBV5-1,CASSSDRVDTIYF,TGCGCCAGCAGCTCGGACAGGGTGGACACCATATATTTT
-,-,TRBJ2-2,TRBV10-3,CAISEGRENTGELFF,TGTGCCATCAGTGAGGGCCGGGAGAACACCGGGGAGCTGTTTTTT
-,TRBD1,TRBJ1-2,TRBV6-5,CASRGQGRGIYTF,TGTGCCAGCAGAGGACAGGGGAGGGGGATCTACACCTTC
-,TRBD2,TRBJ2-5,TRBV7-9,CASSPTSGGARETQYF,TGTGCCAGCAGCCCAACTAGCGGGGGGGCTAGAGAGACCCAGTACTTC
-,TRBD2,TRBJ2-7,TRBV7-6,CASSTGLAGGSSYEQYF,TGTGCCAGCAGCACGGGACTAGCGGGGGGTTCCTCCTACGAGCAGTACTTC
-,-,TRBJ1-1,TRBV30,CAWSWIGGAAIEAFF,TGTGCCTGGAGTTGGATTGGAGGAGCTGCTATTGAAGCTTTCTTT
-,TRBD2,TRBJ2-1,TRBV5-4,CASSPGREREQFF,TGTGCCAGCAGCCCGGGGCGGGAGAGGGAGCAGTTCTTC
-,-,TRBJ1-2,TRBV21-1,CASSKEGCGRGLGYTF,TGTGCCAGCAGCAAAGAAGGCTGCGGCAGGGGGCTTGGCTACACCTTC
-,-,TRBJ2-5,TRBV18,CASSPRLDVQGGTQYF,TGTGCCAGCTCACCACGTCTGGATGTCCAGGGAGGGACCCAGTACTTC
-,-,TRBJ1-6,TRBV7-2,CASSLGQAVNSPLHF,TGTGCCAGCAGCTTAGGGCAGGCCGTTAATTCACCCCTCCACTTT
-,-,TRBJ1-2,TRBV7-3,CASSLAYNSGYTF,TGTGCCAGCAGCTTGGCATACAATAGTGGCTACACCTTC
-,-,TRBJ1-6,TRBV5-4,CASSPGSSPLHF,TGTGCCAGCAGCCCTGGTAGTTCACCCCTCCACTTT
-,-,TRBJ1-2,TRBV5-5,CASSLGQKDGYTF,TGTGCCAGCAGCTTGGGGCAGAAGGATGGCTACACCTTC
-,-,TRBJ2-2,TRBV11-3,CASSLQGGRRNTGELFF,TGTGCCAGCAGCTTACAAGGGGGACGTAGGAACACCGGGGAGCTGTTTTTT
-,TRBD1,TRBJ1-5,TRBV24-1,CATSDHPGQGSSNQPQHF,TGTGCCACCAGTGACCACCCGGGACAGGGCTCCAGCAATCAGCCCCAGCATTTT
-,-,TRBJ1-1,TRBV18,CASSPSEDTEAFF,TGTGCCAGCTCACCGTCCGAGGACACTGAAGCTTTCTTT
-,-,TRBJ1-1,TRBV13,CASSFSRNTEAFF,TGTGCCAGCAGCTTTTCCAGGAACACTGAAGCTTTCTTT
-,-,TRBJ2-3,TRBV7-2,CASSWEARGGTDTQYF,TGTGCCAGCAGCTGGGAAGCCAGGGGGGGCACAGATACGCAGTATTTT
few,-,TRBJ1-2,TRBV6-5,CASHLRGDSYGYTF,TGTGCCAGCCACCTCCGCGGGGACTCATATGGCTACACCTTC
-,TRBD2,TRBJ2-1,TRBV7-2,CASSSLLAGVLYEQFF,TGTGCCAGCAGCTCGCTACTAGCGGGGGTTCTCTATGAGCAGTTCTTC
-,-,TRBJ1-5,TRBV18,CASSRQVDQPQHF,TGTGCCAGCTCACGACAGGTGGACCAGCCCCAGCATTTT
-,-,TRBJ1-2,TRBV29-1,CSVVGTAYGYTF,TGCAGCGTTGTTGGGACGGCCTATGGCTACACCTTC
-,-,TRBJ1-2,TRBV30,CAWSVPPGNNYGYTF,TGTGCCTGGAGTGTACCTCCAGGGAATAACTATGGCTACACCTTC
-,-,TRBJ2-2,TRBV27,CASSPAWRGNTGELFF,TGTGCCAGCTCCCCGGCTTGGCGGGGGAACACCGGGGAGCTGTTTTTT
-,-,TRBJ1-6,TRBV5-6,CASSLLDSPLHF,TGTGCCAGCAGCTTGTTGGATTCACCCCTCCACTTT
-,-,TRBJ1-2,TRBV7-8,CASSLQGAGDYGYTF,TGTGCCAGCAGCTTACAGGGAGCAGGGGACTATGGCTACACCTTC
few,-,TRBJ1-2,TRBV11-2,CASSLAGNYGYTF,TGTGCCAGCAGCTTAGCGGGGAACTATGGCTACACCTTC
-,-,TRBJ1-1,TRBV29-1,CSVDSQVNTEAFF,TGCAGCGTTGACTCACAGGTGAACACTGAAGCTTTCTTT
-,-,TRBJ1-3,TRBV19,CASTRGPGNTIYF,TGTGCCAGTACCAGGGGACCTGGAAACACCATATATTTT
-,-,TRBJ2-7,TRBV6-5,CASSYPQVDSYEQYF,TGTGCCAGCAGTTACCCACAGGTGGACTCCTACGAGCAGTACTTC
-,-,TRBJ1-2,TRBV3-1/TRBV3-2,CASSQDRAGYGYTF,TGTGCCAGCAGCCAAGATAGGGCAGGGTATGGCTACACCTTC
-,TRBD2,TRBJ2-3,TRBV7-2,CASSPNLAGATDTQYF,TGTGCCAGCAGCCCTAATCTAGCGGGGGCCACAGATACGCAGTATTTT
-,-,TRBJ1-1,TRBV28,CASSLRGAKGSAEAFF,TGTGCCAGCAGTTTAAGGGGGGCGAAGGGATCCGCTGAAGCTTTCTTT
-,-,TRBJ1-1,TRBV19,CASRDPGVAGNTEAFF,TGTGCCAGTAGGGACCCCGGGGTCGCTGGCAACACTGAAGCTTTCTTT